The TCR beta chain under discussion was sequenced for a study of untreated major depressive disorder (dated by TCRdb to the late 2010s). Regarding the research as a whole: This cross-sectional case-control study compared T cell phenotype and TCR repertoire between antidepressant-free major depressive disorder patients and individually matched non-depressed controls. Sequencing followed up flow-cytometry Vbeta 5.1, Vbeta 11 and Vbeta 22 usage differences observed in the whole cohort. Study-wide conclusions, independent of this receptor: Because of the strict matching and exclusion criteria, the study sample was comparatively small, which limits how generalizable the findings are. For the sequencing comparisons, planned one-tailed tests were run on just three Vbeta families that had been chosen in advance. In the sequencing data, TRBV25-01 and TRBV02-01 usage matched the flow-cytometry pattern without reaching statistical significance. In every sequenced subject, all of the top five TRBV05-01 clones were private clones. In CD4+ T cells, sequencing confirmed that depressed patients used TRBV05-01 (Vbeta 5.1) more than controls did, with a one-tailed test giving p = 0.040.

Reading from cysteine to phenylalanine, the CDR3 counts 16 amino acids. The CDR3 DNA has 48 bases and is translated from base 1. The CDR1 and CDR2 encoded by the germline V gene are SGHAT and FQNNGV. V is clipped by 2 bases and J by 2 bases, and the sequence between their germline boundaries is 14 bases long. Note on this clone: Its antigen is not yet known. One base away there is no much larger clone; base qualities are not given.

The Qiagen DNeasy Blood and Tissue Kit was used to extract total genomic DNA from the purified CD4+ T cells. The TCRbeta CDR3 region, defined according to IMGT, was amplified and sequenced using immunoSEQ immunosequencing protocols. For the original study's pipeline: The immunoSEQ service preprocessed the raw sequence data to correct PCR and sequencing errors. After being loaded into the immunoSEQ Analyzer, the data underwent further analysis with VDJtools v1.0.7. Patient-control differences were tested with the paired Wilcoxon signed-rank test. TCRdb took this table from immuneACCESS and kept in-frame rearrangements with V and J called. Such tables lack part of the clones; where checked against another copy, unresolved V genes explain under half of the gap, and the rest is unexplained. The V and J calls and clone size were taken over from that table, and D and trimming were inferred from the DNA. The sample table records fewer than 30,000 clones; about 89% of these occur just once. Over 0.6% of the sample is held by the ten biggest clonotypes.

Each depressed patient was matched pairwise with a non-depressed control on sex, age, current smoking status and body mass index. Every participant was of European descent. Patients had a DSM-IV diagnosis of major depressive disorder with a Hamilton Rating Scale for Depression score of at least 18. No psychiatric medication, including antidepressants, had been taken by patients for at least 8 weeks before enrollment. Depression severity among patients ranged from moderate to severe. Major medical conditions, Axis I/II comorbidities, regular medication or illicit drug use, and drinking over 100 g alcohol weekly were applied as exclusion criteria for all participants. About 28 ml of peripheral blood was drawn into EDTA tubes from each participant. Magnetic negative selection with the BD IMag Human CD4 T Lymphocyte Enrichment Set was used to purify CD4+ T cells from thawed PBMCs. Flow cytometry confirmed that the CD4+ enrichment method typically gave 85% to 95% purity. A subgroup of five case-control pairs, selected blind to chemokine receptor expression and flow-cytometric repertoire skewing results, was subjected to TCRbeta sequencing. Every blood sample was taken in the morning at 8:00 a.m., and Ficoll-Hypaque gradient centrifugation was used to isolate PBMCs. PBMCs were gradually cooled to -80 degrees C for cryopreservation and then kept in liquid nitrogen until assay.

Sequencing input: CD4+ T cells from PBMCs. The sequence was obtained from a woman aged 25 to 39 with major depressive disorder. Rearrangement joined TRBV11-2 to TRBJ2-3, with TRBD2 perhaps the D gene, on 7 matching bases. Here the CDR3 is given as CASSLSGGLNTDTQYF. The DNA sequence reads TGTGCCAGCAGCTTATCGGGGGGCTTGAACACAGATACGCAGTATTTT.